The entry that follows covers one TCR beta chain sequence. The table came from immunoSEQ multiplex PCR; TCRdb's copy has only in-frame clones and leaves some out. The data hold some 70,000 clones, with 84% observed a single time. This sample was taken from a study of blood T cell repertoires in COVID-19. Sequenced material: peripheral blood. This sequence originates from a man between 50 and 59 years old with COVID-19, enrolled during active disease.

CDR3 region: CASSPWGGWDEQFF. The DNA of the CDR3 is TGTGCCAGTAGTCCATGGGGGGGCTGGGATGAGCAGTTCTTC. The J gene is TRBJ2-1, the V gene TRBV19; possible D gene TRBD2, 7 bases. CDR1 is LNHDA, CDR2 SQIVND, per germline (reference sequence). This CDR3 has 14 amino acids. The V gene lost 5 bases and the J gene lost 8 bases, with 16 bases spanning the gap.